This T cell receptor (beta chain) was found in a study of blood T cell repertoires in COVID-19. About the study: T cells, B-cell-depleted T cells, or PBMCs supplied cDNA or gDNA.

The V end lost 2 bases, the J end lost 2 bases, and 19 bases lay between the germline ends. There are 19 residues in the CDR3. CDR1 and CDR2 (germline): MDHEN, SYDVKM. Authors' methods: How many nucleated cells were present was estimated from reference gene primer amplification. TCRdb keeps only in-frame clones here, not all; method: immunoSEQ multiplex PCR. The V and J calls and clone size come from that table; D and trimming were worked out from the DNA. The profile shows about 280,000 clones, about 86% of them singletons. The sequence came from a woman in her twenties or thirties who had recovered from COVID-19. The sample taken for sequencing was peripheral blood. The chain has TRBV28 and TRBJ2-6; weak D call: TRBD2 (6 bases). CDR3 nucleotides: TGTGCCAGCAGTTTAATCCTCGGGGGAGTAACAACTGGGGCCAACGTCCTGACTTTC. It encodes CASSLILGGVTTGANVLTF.